The subject of this entry is one TCR beta chain. From the 5' RACE reads, TCRdb called clonotypes with MiXCR, one entry per CDR3 protein. The sample carries some 320,000 distinct CDR3 sequences, about 4% recorded once. CDR1 is MNHNS, CDR2 SASEGT, per germline. J was trimmed by 8 bases and V by 0 bases; bases with no gene match: 12. CDR3 length equals 18 residues. The data were taken from a study of T cells after yellow fever vaccination. The sequencing used PBMCs, collected 5 days after the yellow fever booster vaccination. The clonotype was recovered from a man between 18 and 29 years old who received the YFV17D yellow fever vaccine. The rearrangement joins TRBV6-1 to TRBJ2-6, with 8 bases aligning to TRBD2. For the CDR3, the DNA is TGTGCCAGCAGTGAAGCTGTAAGCGGGGGTTTCGGGTCCAACGTCCTGACTTTC. This gives the protein CASSEAVSGGFGSNVLTF.